The 21 T cell receptor beta chains presented below share a single source sample, sequenced in a study of Graves' ophthalmopathy and Graves' hyperthyroidism. RNA transcripts were the source from which TCR beta CDR3 regions were amplified. HTBI-primed RT-PCR formed the first round, and a multiplex PCR formed the second. TCRdb itself ran the multiplex PCR reads through MiXCR, one entry per CDR3 protein. Of 360,000 or so distinct CDR3 sequences listed, 15% to 20% are singletons. The specimen was peripheral blood. The receptors shown here come from a woman aged 18-29 years with Graves' ophthalmopathy.

This clonotype was picked up many times. The chain employs TRBV6-5 and TRBJ1-1; no firm D call. The CDR3 runs 17 residues. Germline V gene lookup returns CDR1 MNHEY and CDR2 SVGAGI. Trimming took off 1 base at V and 1 base at J, with 16 bases between the two ends. CDR3 sequence reads: CASSYYSQRTENTEAFF. CDR3 DNA sequence: TGTGCCAGCAGTTACTACTCGCAGCGAACAGAGAACACTGAAGCTTTCTTT.

In this sample, this clonotype turned up many times. The V and J genes are TRBV28 and TRBJ1-5; D may be TRBD1 (5 bases). Germline CDR1 and CDR2: MDHEN and SYDVKM. The V gene lost 6 bases and the J gene lost 5 bases, with 11 bases spanning the gap. There are 13 residues in the CDR3. Written as DNA, the CDR3 is TGTGCCAGCAGCACCTGGGGGGATCAGCCCCAGCATTTT. This encodes CASSTWGDQPQHF.

J is TRBJ1-3 and V is TRBV2; D ambiguous. With 6 bases removed from V and 0 bases from J, the gap between germline ends came to 12 bases. CDR1 SNHLY and CDR2 FYNNEI come from the germline V gene. CDR3 length: 15 amino acids. The CDR3 is CASRRATGSGNTIYF. The DNA of the CDR3 is TGTGCCAGCAGACGAGCGACCGGCTCTGGAAACACCATATATTTT.

This clonotype has at least ten counts. This chain connects TRBV6-5 to TRBJ1-3; D is unclear. Germline CDR1 is MNHEY and CDR2 is SVGAGI. Trimming removed 7 bases from V and 0 bases from J, with 4 bases in between. This CDR3 comprises 12 residues. The CDR3 DNA follows: TGTGCCAGCACTAACTCTGGAAACACCATATATTTT. Its protein is CASTNSGNTIYF.

This clonotype was counted many times. This chain connects TRBV13 to TRBJ1-2; D remains ambiguous. The CDR3 is 14 residues long. Looked up from germline, CDR1 is PRHDT and CDR2 is FYEKMQ (reference sequence). V lost 5 bases and J 3 bases, leaving 13 bases between the germline ends. Here the CDR3 DNA reads TGTGCCAGCAGCCCTTTGGGCCGGGACTATGGCTACACCTTC. Its translation is CASSPLGRDYGYTF.

For the CDR3, the DNA is TGTGCCAGCAGCTTAAGGGGACAGGGGTTCGAGCAGTACTTC. Translated, it gives CASSLRGQGFEQYF. This chain joins TRBV7-2 and TRBJ2-7; 10 nucleotides agree with TRBD1. CDR3 length: 14 amino acids. V shed 2 bases, J shed 6 bases, and the junction held 4 bases outside the gene matches. In germline, CDR1 is SGHTA, CDR2 FQGNSA.

This clonotype was recorded many times. The chain carries TRBV29-1 and TRBJ2-7, with D perhaps matching TRBD1 (5 bases). The germline V gene has CDR1 SQVTM and CDR2 ANQGSEA. V lost 5 bases, J lost 9 bases, and 17 bases lay in between. The CDR3 has 12 amino acids. CDR3 residues: CSVQTEPLPQYF. CDR3 DNA: TGCAGCGTTCAGACAGAACCTCTGCCGCAGTACTTC.

This clonotype appeared many times. The chain links TRBV28 to TRBJ2-7, with 9 positions matching TRBD2. CDR3 length equals 15 residues. J gave up 2 bases and V 8 bases, and 10 bases lay outside the gene matches. The germline CDR1 and CDR2 sequences are MDHEN and SYDVKM. The CDR3 loop is CASSRPAGGPYEQYF. The CDR3 nucleotides read TGTGCCAGCTCGAGGCCGGCGGGAGGGCCCTACGAGCAGTACTTC.

This clonotype came up a few times. The chain carries TRBV4-3 and TRBJ2-2; no clear D. V lost 0 bases to trimming and J lost 7 bases, with 12 bases between them. From germline, CDR1 is LGHNA and CDR2 YSLEER. This CDR3 is 15 amino acids long. CDR3 in DNA: TGCGCCAGCAGCCAAGATCTTTGGAATCTCGGGGAGCTGTTTTTT. This codes for CASSQDLWNLGELFF.

This chain links TRBV29-1 with TRBJ2-2, with 7 bases that match TRBD2. This CDR3 spans 14 amino acids. Germline V gives CDR1 SQVTM, CDR2 ANQGSEA. The trim removed 7 bases at V and 6 bases at J, leaving 11 bases unmatched. The CDR3 spells CSAGGGAGAGELFF. In DNA form, the CDR3 reads TGCAGCGCCGGGGGAGGGGCCGGGGCCGGGGAGCTGTTTTTT.

This clonotype was seen many times. J is TRBJ2-2 and V is TRBV9, with unresolved D. The CDR3 has 14 residues. Germline CDR1 is SGDLS and CDR2 is YYNGEE. V lost 5 bases to trimming and J lost 1 base, with 9 bases between them. CDR3 loop: CASSVTGNTGELFF. Written as DNA, the CDR3 is TGTGCCAGCAGTGTCACCGGGAACACCGGGGAGCTGTTTTTT.

The sample holds many counts of this clonotype. The rearrangement uses TRBV5-1 and TRBJ2-5, with D possibly matching TRBD1 (5 bases). CDR3 length: 13 amino acids. V was shortened by 4 bases and J by 5 bases, with 12 bases between the two germline ends. From germline, CDR1 is SGHRS and CDR2 YFSETQ. CDR3 amino acids: CASSIGQSETQYF. Written as DNA, the CDR3 is TGCGCCAGCAGCATAGGACAATCGGAGACCCAGTACTTC.

This chain joins TRBV28 and TRBJ1-2, with 9 positions matching TRBD1. The germline V gene has CDR1 MDHEN and CDR2 SYDVKM. This CDR3 comprises 12 residues. Germline trimming cut 7 bases from V and 6 bases from J; bases unmatched to any gene: 3. CDR3 sequence reads: CASTTGGDGYTF. CDR3 DNA sequence: TGTGCCAGCACTACAGGGGGCGATGGCTACACCTTC.

This clonotype showed up many times. The chain couples TRBV11-2 to TRBJ2-7; the match to TRBD2 covers 11 bases. This CDR3 spans 16 amino acids. V lost 4 bases and J lost 3; bases outside the gene matches: 8. Germline V gene sequence: CDR1 SGHAT, CDR2 FQNNGV. The CDR3 reads CASSSLAGGRYYEQYF. The CDR3 DNA is TGTGCCAGCAGCTCTTTAGCGGGAGGGCGTTACTACGAGCAGTACTTC.

This clonotype was counted at least ten times. The chain uses TRBV14 and TRBJ2-2; D is possibly TRBD1 (5 bases). The V end was cut by 3 bases, the J end by 0 bases, with 14 bases between. The CDR3 length is 17 residues. Germline CDR1 reads SGHDN; CDR2 reads FVKESK. CDR3 coding DNA: TGTGCCAGCAGCCACCCAAGGGGCACCTCGAACACCGGGGAGCTGTTTTTT. Translated: CASSHPRGTSNTGELFF.

Ten or more counts support this clonotype. V usage is TRBV4-2 and J usage is TRBJ2-2, with D maybe TRBD1 (6 bases). The V gene's germline CDR1 is LGHNA and CDR2 YNFKEQ. The CDR3 runs to 17 residues. The V end was cut by 0 bases, the J end by 3 bases, with 14 bases between. Here the CDR3 reads CASSQDEGDGDTGELFF. As DNA, the CDR3 is TGTGCCAGCAGCCAAGATGAGGGGGACGGTGACACCGGGGAGCTGTTTTTT.

The V and J genes are TRBV2 and TRBJ2-4; 7 bases fit TRBD2. Germline values: CDR1 SNHLY, CDR2 FYNNEI. The CDR3 is 15 residues long. V dropped 6 bases and J dropped 2; count of bases not matched to a gene: 7. The CDR3 sequence: CASRRGVGSKNIQYF. The CDR3 DNA sequence: TGTGCCAGCAGACGGGGGGTGGGGTCCAAAAACATTCAGTACTTC.

CDR3 region: CASGKGPIYEQYF. The CDR3, as DNA: TGTGCCAGCGGGAAGGGGCCCATCTACGAGCAGTACTTC. The chain joins TRBV25-1 to TRBJ2-7; perhaps TRBD1 as D (5 bases). V lost 8 bases to trimming and J lost 3 bases, with 14 bases between them. The CDR3 runs 13 residues. Germline lookup yields CDR1 MGHDK and CDR2 SYGVNS.

The V gene is TRBV15, the J gene TRBJ1-2; D gene ambiguous. Germline assignment: CDR1 LNHNV and CDR2 YYDKDF (reference sequence). The CDR3 is 14 residues long. V lost 1 base, J lost 3 bases, and 9 bases lay in between. The CDR3 DNA follows: TGTGCCACCAGCAGAGGACAAAAAGACTATGGCTACACCTTC. This encodes CATSRGQKDYGYTF.

This clonotype has only a few counts. The chain recombines TRBV29-1 with TRBJ1-1; 8 bases are a match to TRBD1. CDR3 size: 13 residues. With V trimmed by 2 bases and J by 10 bases, 9 bases remained unmatched. Germline assignment: CDR1 SQVTM and CDR2 ANQGSEA. CDR3 in amino acids: CSVEPDRAGGAFF. CDR3 coding DNA: TGCAGCGTTGAACCGGACAGGGCTGGCGGAGCTTTCTTT. Using reference TRBV29-1 and TRBJ1-1 for the parts outside the CDR3, the full variable domain is SAVISQKPSRDICQRGTSLTIQCQVDSQVTMMFWYRQQPGQSLTLIATANQGSEATYESGFVIDKFPISRPNLTFSTLTVSNMSPEDSSIYLCSVEPDRAGGAFFGQGTRLTVV.

This clonotype was found many times. The rearrangement links TRBV5-1 to TRBJ2-7; no definite D call. Trimming stripped 2 bases from V and 6 bases from J, with 9 bases between. There are 12 residues in the CDR3. The germline gives CDR1 SGHRS, CDR2 YFSETQ. CDR3 DNA: TGCGCCAGCAGCTTTACGCCCTCCGAGCAGTACTTC. It codes for CASSFTPSEQYF.